The 23 T cell receptor beta chains below come from one sample, sequenced in a study of blood T cell repertoires in COVID-19. Generated by immunoSEQ multiplex PCR, the TCRdb table keeps only in-frame clones and is missing some. This sample has about 120,000 clones, with around 85% found just once. Sequencing was performed on peripheral blood. All receptors derive from a man in his fifties with acute or convalescent COVID-19.

The CDR3 loop is CASSVTPGQSSDGYTF. The CDR3, as DNA: TGTGCCAGCAGTGTAACCCCGGGACAAAGCTCGGATGGCTACACCTTC. This sequence joins TRBV11-2 and TRBJ1-2, with a weak D call TRBD1 (6 bases). Germline V gene sequence: CDR1 SGHAT, CDR2 FQNNGV. The CDR3 covers 16 residues. Trimming cost V 6 bases and J 6 bases, with 23 bases left between them.

The rearrangement uses TRBV5-1 and TRBJ2-2, with D perhaps TRBD1 (6 bases). From germline, CDR1 is SGHRS and CDR2 YFSETQ. V was shortened by 4 bases and J by 1 base, with 8 bases between the two germline ends. The CDR3 is 14 amino acids. For the CDR3, the DNA is TGCGCCAGCAGCGAGGGACAGAACACCGGGGAGCTGTTTTTT. This encodes CASSEGQNTGELFF.

This chain links TRBV2 with TRBJ1-1; D not certain. V lost 4 bases and J lost 5, with 11 bases in between. The CDR3 runs 13 residues. Germline-derived CDR1 and CDR2 are SNHLY and FYNNEI. The CDR3 nucleotides read TGTGCCAGCAGTGTTATCTTGAGGACTGAAGCTTTCTTT. This gives the protein CASSVILRTEAFF.

This chain links TRBV11-2 with TRBJ2-7, with 9 bases matching TRBD2. The CDR3 length is 14 residues. The germline CDR1 and CDR2 sequences are SGHAT and FQNNGV. V trimming: 3 bases; J trimming: 3 bases; junction bases outside the gene matches: 3. In nucleotides, the CDR3 is TGTGCCAGCAGCTTCGCGGGAGGGATCTACGAGCAGTACTTC. Translating it yields CASSFAGGIYEQYF.

This sequence joins TRBV3-1 (or the pseudogene TRBV3-2) and TRBJ2-3, with 13 bases fitting TRBD2. Losses at the gene ends were 3 bases for V and 6 bases for J; bases not matched to a gene: 12. The germline CDR1 and CDR2 sequences are LGHDT and YNNKEL (reference sequence). This CDR3 has 18 amino acids. The CDR3 protein is CASSHPDSGLAGRDTQYF. The CDR3 coding sequence is TGTGCCAGCAGCCACCCAGACTCGGGACTAGCGGGGAGGGATACGCAGTATTTT.

The chain links TRBV7-9 to TRBJ2-3; 7 nucleotides agree with TRBD1. Germline values: CDR1 SEHNR, CDR2 FQNEAQ (reference sequence). Losses at the gene ends were 1 base for V and 7 bases for J; bases not matched to a gene: 14. The CDR3 totals 17 residues. The CDR3 protein is CASSLVSGTASDYTQYF. In DNA, the CDR3 is TGTGCCAGCAGCTTAGTATCCGGGACAGCGTCCGATTATACGCAGTATTTT. The full variable domain, rest sourced from reference TRBV7-9 and TRBJ2-3, is DTGVSQNPRHKITKRGQNVTFRCDPISEHNRLYWYRQTLGQGPEFLTYFQNEAQLEKSRLLSDRFSAERPKGSFSTLEIQRTEQGDSAMYLCASSLVSGTASDYTQYFGPGTRLTVL.

V is TRBV9 and J is TRBJ1-1; no definite D call. Germline values: CDR1 SGDLS, CDR2 YYNGEE. Trimming shortened V by 0 bases and J by 4 bases, and 10 bases separated the two germline ends. The CDR3 contains 14 residues. Here the CDR3 reads CASSVAWSGTEAFF. Here the CDR3 DNA reads TGTGCCAGCAGCGTAGCGTGGTCCGGCACTGAAGCTTTCTTT.

This clone was observed a handful of times. The chain has TRBV11-3 and TRBJ1-3; D is unclear. Deletions cut 3 bases from V and 4 bases from J, with 7 bases between. This CDR3 spans 13 amino acids. Germline CDR1 SGHNT, CDR2 YENEEA. The CDR3 here is CASSFDGGNTIYF. CDR3 in DNA: TGTGCCAGCAGCTTCGACGGGGGAAACACCATATATTTT.

The chain employs TRBV28 and TRBJ1-2, with D perhaps TRBD1 (5 bases). The CDR3 length is 15 residues. Germline V gene data show CDR1 as MDHEN and CDR2 as SYDVKM. V shed 6 bases and J shed 3 bases, with 17 bases lying between them. The CDR3 spells CASSSTTTAYYGYTF. The CDR3 coding sequence is TGTGCCAGCAGCTCGACCACGACAGCGTACTATGGCTACACCTTC.

The chain has TRBV11-3 and TRBJ2-5, with a weak D call TRBD2 (6 bases). CDR1 is SGHNT, CDR2 YENEEA, per germline. V was pared by 5 bases and J by 1 base, with 11 bases between. The CDR3 sequence is 14 residues long. The chain's CDR3 is CASSPGLTQETQYF. CDR3 bases: TGTGCCAGCAGCCCGGGACTCACCCAAGAGACCCAGTACTTC.

This clone has more than one count but fewer than ten. The CDR3 region is CASSRDRDSRQAQYF. As DNA, the CDR3 is TGTGCCAGCAGCCGGGACCGGGACTCGCGTCAAGCCCAGTACTTC. This chain links TRBV4-2 with TRBJ2-5, with D tentatively TRBD2 (6 bases). The CDR3 loop spans 15 amino acids. V lost 4 bases and J 9 bases, leaving 21 bases between the germline ends. Germline values: CDR1 LGHNA, CDR2 YNFKEQ.

The gene calls are TRBV3-1 (or the pseudogene TRBV3-2) and TRBJ2-7; weak D call: TRBD2 (5 bases). CDR1 is LGHDT and CDR2 is YNNKEL in the germline V gene (reference sequence). Trimming removed 5 bases from V and 6 bases from J, with 17 bases in between. The length of the CDR3 is 14 residues. The CDR3 DNA reads as TGTGCCAGCAGCGCCGAGGGCAGGCTTAGCGAGCAGTACTTC. It is translated as CASSAEGRLSEQYF.

The chain employs TRBV5-8 and TRBJ2-3, with D possibly matching TRBD2 (6 bases). Deletions cut 0 bases from V and 5 bases from J, with 16 bases between. The germline V gene encodes CDR1 SGHTS and CDR2 YDEGEE. The CDR3 extends over 16 amino acids. The CDR3 DNA sequence: TGTGCCAGCAGCTTGGTGCAGGGAGGATGGATAGATACGCAGTATTTT. This encodes CASSLVQGGWIDTQYF. Combining the CDR3 with reference TRBV5-8 and TRBJ2-3 gives the whole variable domain EAGVTQSPTHLIKTRGQQATLRCSPISGHTSVYWYQQALGLGLQFLLWYDEGEERNRGNFPPRFSGRQFPNYSSELNVNALELEDSALYLCASSLVQGGWIDTQYFGPGTRLTVL.

J is TRBJ2-5 and V is TRBV27, with D uncertain. CDR3 length: 13 residues. Germline V gene data show CDR1 as MNHEY and CDR2 as SMNVEV (reference sequence). V was clipped by 5 bases and J by 0 bases, with 7 bases between them. This chain's CDR3 is CASSPEYQETQYF. In nucleotides, the CDR3 is TGTGCCAGCAGTCCGGAGTACCAAGAGACCCAGTACTTC.

The chain has TRBV3-1 (or the pseudogene TRBV3-2) and TRBJ2-5, with 8 bases fitting TRBD1. CDR3 size: 18 residues. Germline CDR1 reads LGHDT; CDR2 reads YNNKEL (reference sequence). The ends lost 4 bases at V and 1 base at J; junction bases unmatched: 14. In DNA, the CDR3 is TGTGCCAGCAGCCCGAGATATCCGACAGGGGCTACCCAAGAGACCCAGTACTTC. The encoded protein is CASSPRYPTGATQETQYF.

The V and J genes are TRBV19 and TRBJ2-1; D perhaps matches TRBD2 (7 bases). The CDR3 length is 15 residues. Trimming removed 3 bases from V and 7 bases from J, with 16 bases in between. In germline, CDR1 is LNHDA, CDR2 SQIVND (reference sequence). The CDR3, as DNA: TGTGCCAGTAGTATGGGGGGGCCATTCGATAATGAGCAGTTCTTC. It encodes CASSMGGPFDNEQFF.

The gene calls are TRBV25-1 and TRBJ1-3; the match to TRBD1 covers 7 bases. The CDR3 loop spans 17 amino acids. Trimming removed 3 bases from V and 6 bases from J; junction bases left unmatched: 14. CDR1 is MGHDK, CDR2 SYGVNS, per germline. CDR3: CASSDLRGQGIVNTIYF. For the CDR3, the DNA is TGTGCCAGCAGTGACCTAAGGGGGCAGGGAATCGTAAACACCATATATTTT. Filled out from reference TRBV25-1 and TRBJ1-3, the complete variable domain reads EADIYQTPRYLVIGTGKKITLECSQTMGHDKMYWYQQDPGMELHLIHYSYGVNSTEKGDLSSESTVSRIRTEHFPLTLESARPSHTSQYLCASSDLRGQGIVNTIYFGEGSWLTVV.

The CDR3 DNA reads as TGTGCCAGCAGTGAACTAAATCAGCCCCAGCATTTT. Protein product: CASSELNQPQHF. V and J are TRBV6-1 and TRBJ1-5, with D unclear. The CDR3 loop spans 12 amino acids. Trimming left V 2 bases short and J 4 bases short, with 3 bases between. Germline CDR1 reads MNHNS; CDR2 reads SASEGT.

The V call is TRBV5-8, the J call TRBJ1-2; 7 nucleotides line up with TRBD1. V dropped 2 bases and J dropped 4; count of bases not matched to a gene: 5. This CDR3 has 14 amino acids. Germline V gene lookup returns CDR1 SGHTS and CDR2 YDEGEE. Written as DNA, the CDR3 is TGTGCCAGCAGCTTCGGGCAGGGGGGCTATGGCTACACCTTC. Translation: CASSFGQGGYGYTF. Full variable domain (outside the CDR3, taken from reference TRBV5-8 and TRBJ1-2): EAGVTQSPTHLIKTRGQQATLRCSPISGHTSVYWYQQALGLGLQFLLWYDEGEERNRGNFPPRFSGRQFPNYSSELNVNALELEDSALYLCASSFGQGGYGYTFGSGTRLTVV.

This clone has a single count. CDR3 in DNA: TGTGCCAGCAGCCCCCGGAGGGCTAGCGGGACTCCCTCCTACGAGCAGTACTTC. Encoded protein: CASSPRRASGTPSYEQYF. V usage is TRBV7-9 and J usage is TRBJ2-7; 9 bases are shared with TRBD2. Germline V CDR1 and CDR2: SEHNR, FQNEAQ (reference sequence). The CDR3 totals 18 residues. Losses at the gene ends were 5 bases for V and 0 bases for J; bases not matched to a gene: 14. The full variable domain, with the rest looked up from reference TRBV7-9 and TRBJ2-7, is DTGVSQNPRHKITKRGQNVTFRCDPISEHNRLYWYRQTLGQGPEFLTYFQNEAQLEKSRLLSDRFSAERPKGSFSTLEIQRTEQGDSAMYLCASSPRRASGTPSYEQYFGPGTRLTVT.

In the case of this clone: Different DNA sequences within this sample yield the same CDR3. The V call is TRBV6-5, the J call TRBJ1-4; D may be TRBD1 (5 bases). The V gene's germline CDR1 is MNHEY and CDR2 SVGAGI. This CDR3 contains 14 residues. Trimming took 7 bases from V and 8 from J, leaving 17 bases between them. CDR3 coding DNA: TGTGCCAGCAAAATCGGAGGGGCAGGCGAAAAACTGTTTTTT. Protein: CASKIGGAGEKLFF.

The J gene is TRBJ1-6, the V gene TRBV4-2; 12 nucleotides agree with TRBD1. The CDR3 spans 18 residues. CDR1 is LGHNA and CDR2 is YNFKEQ in the germline V gene. V was clipped by 4 bases and J by 0 bases; unmatched bases: 4. CDR3 residues: CASSPRDRGLSYNSPLHF. CDR3 DNA sequence: TGTGCCAGCAGCCCCCGGGACAGGGGGCTCTCCTATAATTCACCCCTCCACTTT.

This clone was seen only a few times. The gene calls are TRBV4-1 and TRBJ1-6; possible D gene TRBD1, 6 bases. Germline CDR1 MGHRA, CDR2 YSYEKL. Trimming took off 3 bases at V and 9 bases at J, with 21 bases between the two ends. CDR3 length: 17 residues. The CDR3 nucleotides read TGCGCCAGCAGCCATGGGAGTGGGGGGGCTTTAGCTTCACCCCTCCACTTT. Translating it yields CASSHGSGGALASPLHF.